A selection of T cell receptor beta chains follows, all from one sample in a study of CD8 T cells in Susac syndrome. Each CDR3 protein is one row after TCRdb ran MiXCR on the immunoSEQ multiplex PCR reads. The table shows around 270,000 distinct CDR3 sequences, with roughly 90% occurring only once. The sample consisted of CD8+ T cells from PBMCs. The receptors here all came from a human donor with multiple sclerosis. Each CDR3 is given with its conserved first and last residue. The D gene is left open where the match is weak. Clone size is given for some rows only: seen once, a few or many times, or a class if the clone is expanded.

cdr3_length	v_call	clone_size	j_call	d_call	cdr3_nt	cdr3_aa
15	TRBV7-3	-	TRBJ2-1	TRBD1	TGTGCCAGCAGCTCGATAGGACAGGCTAACAATGAGCAGTTCTTC	CASSSIGQANNEQFF
15	TRBV28	-	TRBJ2-7	TRBD1	TGTGCCAGCAGCTCCGGGACAGGGGTATTATACGAGCAGTACTTC	CASSSGTGVLYEQYF
17	TRBV7-2	-	TRBJ2-2	TRBD2	TGTGCCACCCCCCACCCCGGACTAGCTGGAGTGACCGGGGAGCTGTTTTTT	CATPHPGLAGVTGELFF
14	TRBV27	-	TRBJ2-7	-	TGTGCCAGCAGTTGGGGTGGAGGGGGCGGCGAGCAGTACTTC	CASSWGGGGGEQYF
15	TRBV27	once	TRBJ2-5	-	TGTGCCAGCAGTTTATCCGCGACAGGAAAAGAGACCCAGTACTTC	CASSLSATGKETQYF
16	TRBV4-1	-	TRBJ1-4	TRBD1	TGCGCCAGCAGCCAAGATCATGCAGGGGGCGTAGAAAAACTGTTTTTT	CASSQDHAGGVEKLFF
12	TRBV30	once	TRBJ2-7	-	TGTGCCTGGAGTGGGGTGACATACGAGCAGTACTTC	CAWSGVTYEQYF
15	TRBV15	-	TRBJ2-5	-	TGTGCCACCAGCAGAATTACTAGCTCCCAAGAGACCCAGTACTTC	CATSRITSSQETQYF
11	TRBV7-9	-	TRBJ2-7	-	TGTGCCAGCACCCTACTAGACGAGCAGTACTTC	CASTLLDEQYF
14	TRBV10-3	-	TRBJ2-2	-	TGTGCCATCAGTGAGTCGAGTGTGTCCGGGGAGCTGTTTTTT	CAISESSVSGELFF